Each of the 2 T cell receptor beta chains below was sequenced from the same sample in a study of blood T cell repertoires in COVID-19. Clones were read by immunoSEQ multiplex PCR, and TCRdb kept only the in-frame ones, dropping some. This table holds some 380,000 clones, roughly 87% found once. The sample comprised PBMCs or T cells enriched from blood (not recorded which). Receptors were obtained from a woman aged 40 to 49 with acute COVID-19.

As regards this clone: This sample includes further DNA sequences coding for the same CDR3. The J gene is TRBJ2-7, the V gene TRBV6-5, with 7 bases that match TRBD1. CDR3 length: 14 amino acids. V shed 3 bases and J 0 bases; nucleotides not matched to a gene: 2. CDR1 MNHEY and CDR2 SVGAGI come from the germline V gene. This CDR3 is CASSYGDSSYEQYF. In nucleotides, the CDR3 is TGTGCCAGCAGTTATGGGGACAGCTCCTACGAGCAGTACTTC.

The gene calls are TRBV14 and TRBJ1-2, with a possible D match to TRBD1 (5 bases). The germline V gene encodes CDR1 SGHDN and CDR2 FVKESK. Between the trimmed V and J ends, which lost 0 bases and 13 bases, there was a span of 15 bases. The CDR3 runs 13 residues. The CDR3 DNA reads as TGTGCCAGCAGCCAAGATAGGGAGGGGTTCGTCACCTTC. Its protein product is CASSQDREGFVTF.